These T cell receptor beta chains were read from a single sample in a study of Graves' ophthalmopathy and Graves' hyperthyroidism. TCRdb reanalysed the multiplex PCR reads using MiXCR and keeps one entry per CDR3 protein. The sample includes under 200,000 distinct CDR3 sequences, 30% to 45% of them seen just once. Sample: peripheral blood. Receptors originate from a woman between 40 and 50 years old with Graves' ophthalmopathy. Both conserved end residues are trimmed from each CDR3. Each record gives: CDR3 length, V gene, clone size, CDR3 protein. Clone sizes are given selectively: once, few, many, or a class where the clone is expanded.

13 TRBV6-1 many ASSESLGGNSPLH
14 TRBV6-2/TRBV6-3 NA ASSDWGQGHNTEAF
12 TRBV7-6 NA ASSLAQVGYGYT
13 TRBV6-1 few ASRIQQGAWETQY
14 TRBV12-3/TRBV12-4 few ASSPRGGVMNTEAF
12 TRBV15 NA ATSSFVGNTEAF
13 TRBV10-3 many AISEVAGSNQPQH
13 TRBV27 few ASSYSGPLPYEQY
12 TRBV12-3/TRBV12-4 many ASSLASGQETQY
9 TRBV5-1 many ASSTGTGRY
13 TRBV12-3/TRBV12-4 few ASSFYGPPNTEAF
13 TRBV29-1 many SVEAARSPRNTIY
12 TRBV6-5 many ASLAGGGKNIQY
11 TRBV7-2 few ASSFNLKETQY
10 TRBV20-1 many SVNPRASEAF
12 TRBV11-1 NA ASSPGQGADEQY
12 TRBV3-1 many ASSQGDRNSPLH
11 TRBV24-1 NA ATTLGRGGEAF
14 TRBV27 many ASSRGPSSGANVLT
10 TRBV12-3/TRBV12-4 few ASSQVSRFYT
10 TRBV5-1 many ASSYSGDGYT
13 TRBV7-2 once ASSSTGTLTYEQY
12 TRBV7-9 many ASSFGSVNTEAF
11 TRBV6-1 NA ASTVTSNTEAF
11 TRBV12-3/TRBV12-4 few ASSLWRASEQY
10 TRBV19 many ATSPGNYGYT
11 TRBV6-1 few ASRTRSPYEQY
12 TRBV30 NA AWSVNVGFQPQH
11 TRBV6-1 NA ASSERQFYGYT
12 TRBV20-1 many SAIGLDKDTEAF
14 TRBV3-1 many ASSRIRDKRNQPQH
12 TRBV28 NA ASSPGDSAYGYT